This T cell receptor beta chain was sequenced for a study of blood T cell repertoires in COVID-19. The CDR3 length is 15 residues. Germline CDR1 reads KGHSH; CDR2 reads LQKENI. J gave up 9 bases and V 6 bases, and 8 bases lay outside the gene matches. Clones were read by immunoSEQ multiplex PCR, and TCRdb kept only the in-frame ones, dropping some. The sample carries about 180,000 clones, approximately 88% recorded once. Material for sequencing was peripheral blood. The sequence derives from a woman between 55 and 75 years old with acute or convalescent COVID-19. The rearrangement links TRBV18 to TRBJ1-6; TRBD1 agrees at 10 bases. The DNA of the CDR3 is TGTGCCAGCTCCCGTGCCGGGACAGGGGTTTCACCCCTCCACTTT. Its translation: CASSRAGTGVSPLHF.